This T cell receptor beta chain was recovered during a study of PD-L1 blockade in urothelial cancer. Study-wide context: Blood was subjected to analysis at 3 weeks (second dose) and 6 weeks following treatment start.

Details on this clone: Its specificity is unknown.

The data were produced by immunoSEQ multiplex PCR, yet TCRdb's version contains in-frame clones alone and is incomplete. Of tens of thousands of clones listed, around 93% are singletons. Study-wide results and caveats: Pretreatment clonality of the blood TCR repertoire below the median was predictive of superior survival.

Sample time point: peripheral blood 6 weeks after treatment start. Per patient, between 1 and 8 samples were collected at pretreatment and on-treatment time points. The specimen comprised PBMCs, sampled around atezolizumab (anti-PD-L1) treatment. The clonotype was recovered from a woman older than 75 with urothelial cancer.

CDR3 in amino acids: CASRASGRAAEQYF. CDR3 bases: TGCGCCAGCAGGGCTAGCGGGAGGGCCGCCGAGCAGTACTTC. V usage is TRBV5-1 and J usage is TRBJ2-7; 12 bases agree with TRBD2. This CDR3 has 14 residues. Per the germline V gene, CDR1 is SGHRS and CDR2 is YFSETQ. After removal of 5 bases from V and 6 bases from J, the junction contained 6 bases not matched to a gene.